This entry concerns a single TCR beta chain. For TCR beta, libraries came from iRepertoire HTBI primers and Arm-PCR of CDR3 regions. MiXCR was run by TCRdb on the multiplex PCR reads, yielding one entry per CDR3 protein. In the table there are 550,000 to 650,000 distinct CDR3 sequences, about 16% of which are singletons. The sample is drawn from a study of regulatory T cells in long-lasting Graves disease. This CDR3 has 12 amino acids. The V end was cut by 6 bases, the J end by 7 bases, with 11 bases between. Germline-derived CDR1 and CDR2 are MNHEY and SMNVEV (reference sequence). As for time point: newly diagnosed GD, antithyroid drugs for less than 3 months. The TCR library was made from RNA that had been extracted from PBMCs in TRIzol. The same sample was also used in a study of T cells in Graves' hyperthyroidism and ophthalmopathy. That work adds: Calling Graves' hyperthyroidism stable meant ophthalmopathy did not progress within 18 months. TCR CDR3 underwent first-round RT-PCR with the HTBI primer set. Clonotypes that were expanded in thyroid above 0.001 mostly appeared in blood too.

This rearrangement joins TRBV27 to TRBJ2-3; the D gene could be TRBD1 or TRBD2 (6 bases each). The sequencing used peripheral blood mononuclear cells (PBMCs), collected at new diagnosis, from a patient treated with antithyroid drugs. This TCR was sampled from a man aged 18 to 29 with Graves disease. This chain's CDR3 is CASSIGGNTQYF. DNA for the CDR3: TGTGCCAGCAGCATAGGGGGGAATACGCAGTATTTT.